This T cell receptor beta chain emerged from a study of cytomegalovirus exposure and HLA in healthy donors. Notes on the study in general: Roughly uniform sequencing depth across donors was assumed, possibly incorrectly.

There are 15 residues in the CDR3. Trimming left V 4 bases short and J 5 bases short, with 18 bases between. Germline V gene sequence: CDR1 SGHDT, CDR2 YYEEEE. To note about this clone: The antigen is unknown.

Researchers ran the PCR with 60 Vbeta and 13 Jbeta primers. The protocol was immunoSEQ multiplex PCR, while the TCRdb copy is restricted to in-frame clones and leaves out a portion. The sample has 180,000 or so clones, 80% seen once. V usage is TRBV5-6 and J usage is TRBJ1-2, with TRBD1 as a possible D gene (6 bases). The sequence was collected from a girl aged 5-17 years in good health and CMV-seropositive. Sequenced sample: PBMCs. As DNA, the CDR3 is TGTGCCAGCAGCGAGGGGGAGCACGCTTTTTATGGCTACACCTTC. Amino acid sequence: CASSEGEHAFYGYTF.